A single sample is the source of the 20 T cell receptor beta chains below, sequenced in a study of cytotoxic CD8 clonotypes in ibrutinib-treated CLL. The assay was immunoSEQ multiplex PCR, and TCRdb's table has in-frame clones only and misses some. The profile shows more than 45,000 clones, 75% to 90% of them singletons. Sample: PBMCs, taken after 24 months of ibrutinib treatment. Receptor source: a human donor with chronic lymphocytic leukemia.

The chain carries TRBV4-1 and TRBJ2-4; TRBD2 agrees at 8 bases. The CDR3 length is 14 residues. Germline V gene sequence: CDR1 MGHRA, CDR2 YSYEKL. The V and J ends lost 2 bases and 5 bases, in that order; junction bases with no gene match: 2. The CDR3 region is CASSQFGRENIQYF. CDR3 sequence (DNA): TGCGCCAGCAGCCAATTCGGGAGGGAAAACATTCAGTACTTC.

The gene calls are TRBV7-2 and TRBJ2-1, with D perhaps matching TRBD2 (5 bases). The length of the CDR3 is 14 residues. Deletions cut 6 bases from V and 5 bases from J, with 14 bases between. From germline, CDR1 is SGHTA and CDR2 FQGNSA. CDR3 sequence (DNA): TGTGCCAGCAGGACCGCGGGTTCAGACAATGAGCAGTTCTTC. Protein: CASRTAGSDNEQFF.

The chain combines TRBV6-5 with TRBJ2-1, with 13 bases identical to TRBD2. With 4 bases clipped from V and 9 bases from J, the junction kept 6 bases outside the gene matches. The CDR3 runs to 15 residues. Germline CDR1 and CDR2: MNHEY and SVGAGI. In nucleotides, the CDR3 is TGTGCCAGCAGTTTACGACTAGCGGGAGGTATTGAGCAGTTCTTC. This translates into CASSLRLAGGIEQFF.

This chain uses TRBV28 with TRBJ1-4; TRBD1 matches at 7 bases. Germline lookup yields CDR1 MDHEN and CDR2 SYDVKM. The CDR3 length is 14 residues. The V and J ends lost 6 bases and 3 bases, in that order; junction bases with no gene match: 4. CDR3 sequence reads: CASRSGGANEKLFF. In nucleotides, the CDR3 is TGTGCCAGCAGGTCAGGGGGGGCTAATGAAAAACTGTTTTTT.

This clone is medium-sized (0.01 to 0.1%). The genes are TRBV19 and TRBJ1-5, with TRBD1 matching 9 bases. V lost 1 base to trimming and J lost 7 bases; unmatched junction nucleotides: 5. The CDR3 contains 15 residues. CDR1 and CDR2 (germline): LNHDA, SQIVND (reference sequence). The CDR3 here is CASSIARTGEQPQHF. CDR3 sequence (DNA): TGTGCCAGTAGTATAGCCCGGACAGGGGAACAGCCCCAGCATTTT.

The genes are TRBV4-2 and TRBJ2-3; 7 bases map to TRBD2. Germline V gene lookup returns CDR1 LGHNA and CDR2 YNFKEQ. The J segment lost 4 bases and the V segment lost 4 bases, leaving 11 bases of the junction unmatched. The length of the CDR3 is 16 residues. The CDR3 DNA follows: TGTGCCAGCAGCCTAGAGGGGACTACCCTACCAGATACGCAGTATTTT. As protein: CASSLEGTTLPDTQYF.

This clone was detected once. The chain recombines TRBV5-4 with TRBJ2-7; 9 bases are a match to TRBD2. The CDR3 consists of 15 residues. After removal of 3 bases from V and 5 bases from J, the junction contained 9 bases not matched to a gene. Germline assignment: CDR1 SGHNT and CDR2 YYREEE (reference sequence). As DNA, the CDR3 is TGTGCCAGCAGCTCGTCGACTAGCGGCTATAACGAGCAGTACTTC. This codes for CASSSSTSGYNEQYF.

J is TRBJ1-1 and V is TRBV29-1; D not resolved. CDR3 length equals 11 residues. Trimming cost V 7 bases and J 6 bases, with 12 bases left between them. The germline V gene has CDR1 SQVTM and CDR2 ANQGSEA. The CDR3 here is CSAILNAEAFF. The CDR3 nucleotides read TGCAGCGCCATACTCAACGCTGAAGCTTTCTTT.

This sequence joins TRBV11-2 and TRBJ1-3; no definite D call. The CDR3 length is 17 residues. CDR1 SGHAT and CDR2 FQNNGV come from the germline V gene. V was pared by 3 bases and J by 1 base, with 16 bases between. CDR3 in amino acids: CASSFSSIGLSGNTIYF. The CDR3 DNA reads TGTGCCAGCAGCTTCTCATCTATTGGCCTATCTGGAAACACCATATATTTT. Complete variable domain (other parts from reference TRBV11-2 and TRBJ1-3): EAGVAQSPRYKIIEKRQSVAFWCNPISGHATLYWYQQILGQGPKLLIQFQNNGVVDDSQLPKDRFSAERLKGVDSTLKIQPAKLEDSAVYLCASSFSSIGLSGNTIYFGEGSWLTVV.

This chain joins TRBV5-1 and TRBJ2-2; unclear D gene. Trimming took off 4 bases at V and 7 bases at J, with 14 bases between the two ends. The CDR3 spans 14 residues. Germline assignment: CDR1 SGHRS and CDR2 YFSETQ. As DNA, the CDR3 is TGCGCCAGCAGCCTGGATCCAAAGGGCGGGGAGCTGTTTTTT. Its protein is CASSLDPKGGELFF.

The chain has TRBV19 and TRBJ1-2; 9 bases are shared with TRBD1. Per germline, CDR1 LNHDA and CDR2 SQIVND (reference sequence). The CDR3 consists of 14 residues. Unmatched junction bases numbered 9, after V lost 6 bases and J lost 7 bases. CDR3 residues: CASSETGQGFGYTF. As DNA, the CDR3 is TGTGCCAGTAGCGAAACGGGACAGGGCTTTGGCTACACCTTC.

This clone was recorded only once. This chain joins TRBV29-1 and TRBJ2-7; D may be TRBD2 (6 bases). This CDR3 has 12 amino acids. The V end lost 5 bases, the J end lost 0 bases, and 8 bases lay between the germline ends. Germline CDR1 SQVTM, CDR2 ANQGSEA. The CDR3 DNA reads as TGCAGCGTTACGACTAGCTCCTACGAGCAGTACTTC. It translates to CSVTTSSYEQYF.

V is TRBV2 and J is TRBJ1-5; tentatively, D is TRBD1 (5 bases). The germline gives CDR1 SNHLY, CDR2 FYNNEI. CDR3 size: 16 residues. V lost 4 bases to trimming and J lost 1 base, with 14 bases between them. CDR3 coding DNA: TGTGCCAGCAGTGTATTGGGGGTAAGGAGCAATCAGCCCCAGCATTTT. This encodes CASSVLGVRSNQPQHF.

The rearrangement joins TRBV28 to TRBJ2-7; D assignment may be TRBD1 or TRBD2 (7 bases each). There are 16 residues in the CDR3. V lost 2 bases and J 2 bases, leaving 16 bases between the germline ends. CDR1 is MDHEN and CDR2 is SYDVKM in the germline V gene. CDR3 sequence (DNA): TGTGCCAGCAGTTTACGCAGGGGGGGTATGACCTACGAGCAGTACTTC. Residues: CASSLRRGGMTYEQYF. Supplemented by reference TRBV28 and TRBJ2-7, the full variable domain reads DVKVTQSSRYLVKRTGEKVFLECVQDMDHENMFWYRQDPGLGLRLIYFSYDVKMKEKGDIPEGYSVSREKKERFSLILESASTNQTSMYLCASSLRRGGMTYEQYFGPGTRLTVT.

This clone was seen ten or more times. This chain links TRBV4-1 with TRBJ1-5; D possibly corresponds to TRBD1 (6 bases). The germline gives CDR1 MGHRA, CDR2 YSYEKL. CDR3 length: 15 residues. The V and J ends lost 1 base and 2 bases respectively, with 9 bases between them. CDR3 in DNA: TGCGCCAGCAGCCAAGGGGCAGGGGGCAATCAGCCCCAGCATTTT. This encodes CASSQGAGGNQPQHF.

The CDR3 region has the DNA TGCGCCAGCAGTGATACTAGCGGGTTCTCCTACGAGCAGTACTTC. Protein product: CASSDTSGFSYEQYF. This chain connects TRBV10-1 to TRBJ2-7; 9 bases map to TRBD2. CDR1 WNHNN and CDR2 SYGVQD come from the germline V gene (reference sequence). The CDR3 length is 15 residues. V lost 3 bases to trimming and J lost 0 bases; unmatched junction nucleotides: 3.

The chain couples TRBV2 to TRBJ2-3, with TRBD2 matching 8 bases. CDR1 is SNHLY and CDR2 is FYNNEI in the germline V gene. The trim removed 3 bases at V and 6 bases at J, leaving 14 bases unmatched. The CDR3 consists of 17 residues. The CDR3 bases are TGTGCCAGCAGTGAGGCACTAGCGGTCCTACGAGGGGATACGCAGTATTTT. It codes for CASSEALAVLRGDTQYF. Based on the CDR3 plus reference TRBV2 and TRBJ2-3, the full variable domain is EPEVTQTPSHQVTQMGQEVILRCVPISNHLYFYWYRQILGQKVEFLVSFYNNEISEKSEIFDDQFSVERPDGSNFTLKIRSTKLEDSAMYFCASSEALAVLRGDTQYFGPGTRLTVL.

A single count supports this clone. V is TRBV4-1 and J is TRBJ2-3; 9 bases map to TRBD2. Losses at the gene ends were 4 bases for V and 0 bases for J; bases not matched to a gene: 11. CDR1 and CDR2 from the germline V gene are MGHRA and YSYEKL. The CDR3 has 18 residues. This CDR3 reads CASSLRLAGKGSTDTQYF. The CDR3 coding sequence is TGCGCCAGCAGCCTTAGGCTAGCGGGGAAGGGGAGCACAGATACGCAGTATTTT.

The V gene is TRBV19, the J gene TRBJ1-4; the match to TRBD1 covers 8 bases. This CDR3 comprises 16 residues. In germline, CDR1 is LNHDA, CDR2 SQIVND (reference sequence). The V gene end was trimmed by 3 bases and the J gene end by 7 bases; junction bases not matched to a gene: 10. The chain's CDR3 is CASSIPGQGAREKLFF. The CDR3, as DNA: TGTGCCAGTAGTATTCCCGGGCAGGGGGCGCGTGAAAAACTGTTTTTT.

V usage is TRBV4-1 and J usage is TRBJ2-7; 12 bases match TRBD1. Germline-derived CDR1 and CDR2 are MGHRA and YSYEKL. The V gene end was trimmed by 4 bases and the J gene end by 1 base; junction bases not matched to a gene: 5. This CDR3 is 16 amino acids long. Here the CDR3 DNA reads TGCGCCAGCAGCCCGGGACAGGGGGCGCCATCCTACGAGCAGTACTTC. Translation gives CASSPGQGAPSYEQYF.